One sample yielded the 13 T cell receptor beta chains listed below, sequenced in a study of blood T cells in healthy people across ages. Then a second PCR, running roughly 7 to 11 cycles, was carried out with a sample-barcoded 5' primer and a J-beta primer mix. TCRdb independently ran MiXCR on the 5' RACE reads; one entry per CDR3 protein. The sample lists approximately 1.5 million distinct CDR3 sequences; approximately 43% were seen once. The source material was blood. The receptors shown here come from a young woman in good health.

This clonotype was seen at least ten times. The chain uses TRBV9 and TRBJ2-7, with D maybe TRBD1 (6 bases). V was shortened by 0 bases and J by 2 bases, with 12 bases between the two germline ends. Looked up from germline, CDR1 is SGDLS and CDR2 is YYNGEE. CDR3 size: 15 residues. This chain's CDR3 is CASSVGGDTAYEQYF. In DNA, the CDR3 is TGTGCCAGCAGCGTAGGAGGGGACACCGCCTACGAGCAGTACTTC.

The chain couples TRBV7-9 to TRBJ2-3, with D maybe TRBD1 (6 bases). CDR3 length: 16 residues. V was pared by 2 bases and J by 0 bases, with 12 bases between. Germline CDR1 and CDR2: SEHNR and FQNEAQ (reference sequence). The CDR3 bases are TGTGCCAGCAGCTTACCGAGGGGGAAGAGCACAGATACGCAGTATTTT. This translates into CASSLPRGKSTDTQYF.

CDR3 DNA: TGTGCCAGCAGCTTAGCGCAGGGCTTGGAGACCCAGTACTTC. Translated: CASSLAQGLETQYF. The rearrangement joins TRBV7-9 to TRBJ2-5, with D possibly TRBD1 on 5 matching bases. The V gene lost 0 bases and the J gene lost 5 bases, with 10 bases spanning the gap. The CDR3 runs 14 residues. Germline V lookup: CDR1 SEHNR, CDR2 FQNEAQ (reference sequence).

CDR3 in DNA: TGTGCCAGCAGCGTACTCGGGAATCTTAATGAGCAGTTCTTC. Residues: CASSVLGNLNEQFF. The chain combines TRBV9 with TRBJ2-1; tentatively, D is TRBD2 (5 bases). Germline loops: CDR1 SGDLS, CDR2 YYNGEE. The CDR3 length is 14 residues. Trimming took off 1 base at V and 7 bases at J, with 12 bases between the two ends.

This clonotype was detected only a few times. The chain recombines TRBV20-1 with TRBJ1-2; possibly TRBD1 for D (5 bases). Between the trimmed V and J ends, which lost 6 bases and 2 bases, there was a span of 16 bases. From germline, CDR1 is DFQATT and CDR2 SNEGSKA (reference sequence). The CDR3 is made up of 14 amino acids. The chain's CDR3 is CSATALGTNYGYTF. For the CDR3, the DNA is TGCAGTGCCACAGCACTGGGGACGAACTATGGCTACACCTTC.

The rearrangement links TRBV30 to TRBJ1-5; TRBD1 aligns across 11 bases. The ends lost 8 bases at V and 6 bases at J; junction bases unmatched: 6. This CDR3 spans 13 amino acids. Germline V gives CDR1 GTSNPN, CDR2 SVGIG (reference sequence). CDR3 sequence: CAASGTGGQPQHF. In DNA form, the CDR3 reads TGTGCCGCGAGCGGGACAGGGGGTCAGCCCCAGCATTTT.

This clonotype was recorded a few times. The rearrangement links TRBV28 to TRBJ2-7; TRBD1 agrees at 7 bases. J gave up 2 bases and V 6 bases, and 10 bases lay outside the gene matches. The CDR3 is 15 amino acids. The germline V gene has CDR1 MDHEN and CDR2 SYDVKM. The CDR3 is CASRLAPGQTYEQYF. In DNA, the CDR3 is TGTGCCAGCAGGTTAGCTCCGGGACAGACCTACGAGCAGTACTTC.

In its sample, this clonotype was seen once. The rearrangement joins TRBV4-1 to TRBJ1-4, with 9 nucleotides matching TRBD1. The ends lost 4 bases at V and 6 bases at J; junction bases unmatched: 3. The CDR3 is 14 amino acids. Germline V lookup: CDR1 MGHRA, CDR2 YSYEKL. The CDR3 loop is CASSPQGADEKLFF. CDR3 DNA: TGCGCCAGCAGCCCACAGGGGGCGGATGAAAAACTGTTTTTT.

The V call is TRBV6-4, the J call TRBJ1-1; possibly TRBD1 for D (5 bases). CDR1 is MRHNA, CDR2 SNTAGT, per germline. The germline V and J ends were trimmed by 0 bases and 6 bases, with 8 bases remaining between them. The CDR3 has 13 amino acids. The CDR3 nucleotides are TGTGCCAGCAGTGACTCGGAAGGGGCTGAAGCTTTCTTT. Its protein product is CASSDSEGAEAFF.

The V gene is TRBV20-1, the J gene TRBJ2-1; perhaps TRBD2 as D (6 bases). V lost 1 base and J lost 13, with 20 bases in between. Germline loops: CDR1 DFQATT, CDR2 SNEGSKA (reference sequence). This CDR3 contains 14 residues. The chain's CDR3 is CSARVGTALQLQFF. The CDR3 DNA reads TGCAGTGCTAGAGTGGGGACTGCCCTACAGCTCCAGTTCTTC.

The chain uses TRBV4-3 and TRBJ1-2, with TRBD1 matching over 8 bases. The CDR3 sequence is 16 residues long. Germline CDR1 and CDR2: LGHNA and YSLEER. The V and J ends lost 0 bases and 3 bases, in that order; junction bases with no gene match: 6. The CDR3 loop reads CASSQEGQGADYGYTF. The CDR3 coding sequence is TGCGCCAGCAGCCAAGAGGGGCAGGGGGCCGACTATGGCTACACCTTC.

The genes are TRBV4-3 and TRBJ1-3, with TRBD1 matching 8 bases. This CDR3 comprises 15 residues. From germline, CDR1 is LGHNA and CDR2 YSLEER. Trimming removed 3 bases from V and 4 bases from J; junction bases left unmatched: 5. CDR3 in DNA: TGCGCCAGCAGCCATTCAGGGGGCGCGGGAAACACCATATATTTT. Its translation is CASSHSGGAGNTIYF.

This clonotype was counted between two and nine times. The germline gene is not matched at one end of the junction; a read error may be the cause. CDR3 sequence: CSVEAGRSLNHGYTF. CDR3 in DNA: TGCAGCGTTGAAGCCGGGCGGAGTCTTAACCATGGCTACACCTTC. J is TRBJ1-2 and V is TRBV29-1, with no clear D. Germline V gene sequence: CDR1 SQVTM, CDR2 ANQGSEA. The CDR3 has 15 residues.